The entry that follows covers one T cell receptor (beta chain) sequence. Its target is not known. These data belong to a study of shared clonotypes between healthy human individuals. Assay execution took place at the deep level. Generated by immunoSEQ multiplex PCR, the TCRdb table keeps only in-frame clones and is missing some. The data hold 1.5 million to 1.9 million clones, with under 99% observed a single time. General study findings and limits: Estimated richness was generally greater in naive than memory subsets. All-four-donor shared clonotypes had higher generation probabilities than non-shared clonotypes did. Among several donors, approximately 5% of naive CD4 clonotypes were found in common.

This receptor was identified in a man aged 25 to 40 in good health. The sequenced sample consisted of naive CD4+ T cells sorted from blood. Subset noted: CD45RA+ positively selected.

CDR3 residues: CASSAKGQGQPQHF. CDR3 bases: TGTGCCAGCAGCGCGAAGGGTCAGGGACAGCCCCAGCATTTT. The rearrangement links TRBV14 to TRBJ1-5; perhaps TRBD1 as D (5 bases). V lost 5 bases to trimming and J lost 7 bases, with 15 bases between them. The CDR3 extends over 14 amino acids. Germline V gene sequence: CDR1 SGHDN, CDR2 FVKESK.